The T cell receptor beta chain under discussion was sequenced for a study of prognosis after radiotherapy for stage I lung cancer. Study background: Distant metastases after radiotherapy occurred in a handful of patients at a median of about seven months; around 15 showed no significant progression.

Trimming took off 5 bases at V and 2 bases at J, with 8 bases between the two ends. The germline V gene has CDR1 GTSNPN and CDR2 SVGIG (reference sequence). The CDR3 loop spans 12 amino acids. Genomic DNA yielded TCR beta CDR3, amplified by two-round multiplex PCR. Primers specific to each TRBV and TRBJ gene were used in first-round PCR. Using its own MiXCR run on the multiplex PCR reads, TCRdb lists one record per CDR3 protein. The data show around 30,000 distinct CDR3 sequences, around 30% seen once. At least ten counts were recorded for this clonotype. Its antigen remains unknown. Findings and limits, study-wide: Some TCR clones were expanded. Whether these clones were tumor-specific was not determined.

No patient had prior chemotherapy, radiotherapy or other malignancies, and all were node-negative on CT and PET/CT. Peripheral venous blood was drawn in roughly 6-milliliter volumes, with a draw taken at each of two separate time points. This chain links TRBV30 with TRBJ2-3; a possible D gene is TRBD2 (5 bases). The source material was PBMCs, sampled before or after stereotactic body radiation therapy (not recorded which). The sequence was obtained from a donor over 45 with non-small cell lung cancer. This CDR3 reads CAWGGPTDTQYF. CDR3 in DNA: TGTGCCTGGGGAGGACCCACAGATACGCAGTATTTT.